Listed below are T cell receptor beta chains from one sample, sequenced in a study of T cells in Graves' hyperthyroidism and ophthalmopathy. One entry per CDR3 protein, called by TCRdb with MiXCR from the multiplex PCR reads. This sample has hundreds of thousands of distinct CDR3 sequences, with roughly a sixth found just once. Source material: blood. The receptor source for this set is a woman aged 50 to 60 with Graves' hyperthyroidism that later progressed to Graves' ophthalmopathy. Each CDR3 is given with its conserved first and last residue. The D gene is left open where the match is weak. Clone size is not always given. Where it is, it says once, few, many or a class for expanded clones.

CASSEGPGMNTEAFF | TGTGCCAGCAGTGAGGGTCCCGGAATGAACACTGAAGCTTTCTTT | TRBJ1-1 | many | TRBV6-1 | -
CSARDAGGSYEQYF | TGCAGTGCTAGAGACGCCGGGGGATCCTACGAGCAGTACTTC | TRBJ2-7 | - | TRBV20-1 | -
CASSVDSGGMAFF | TGTGCCAGCAGCGTAGACTCAGGGGGCATGGCTTTCTTT | TRBJ1-1 | - | TRBV9 | TRBD1
CASSVDGDSPLWYYGYTF | TGTGCCAGCAGCGTAGACGGAGACAGCCCCCTTTGGTACTATGGCTACACCTTC | TRBJ1-2 | - | TRBV9 | -
CAISEPNRGHQPQHF | TGTGCCATCAGTGAGCCGAACAGGGGGCATCAGCCCCAGCATTTT | TRBJ1-5 | - | TRBV10-3 | TRBD1
CSARALQGLTVYGYTF | TGCAGTGCTAGAGCCCTCCAAGGACTGACCGTCTATGGCTACACCTTC | TRBJ1-2 | many | TRBV20-1 | -
CASSKAGTRYNEQFF | TGTGCCAGTAGTAAAGCCGGGACTAGATACAATGAGCAGTTCTTC | TRBJ2-1 | - | TRBV19 | TRBD2
CASIPTTGYSEYTF | TGTGCCAGTATTCCCACGACAGGGTACAGCGAGTACACCTTC | TRBJ1-2 | many | TRBV19 | TRBD1
CSGARFRTSIETQYF | TGCAGTGGGGCTCGTTTTCGGACTAGTATAGAGACCCAGTACTTC | TRBJ2-5 | few | TRBV20-1 | TRBD2
CASSFVTGINEKLFF | TGTGCCAGCAGCTTTGTGACAGGGATCAATGAAAAACTGTTTTTT | TRBJ1-4 | few | TRBV7-9 | TRBD1
CATSTTTSGSYNEQFF | TGTGCCACCAGTACTACCACCTCCGGCTCCTACAATGAGCAGTTCTTC | TRBJ2-1 | - | TRBV15 | -
CASSARDYRQSPLHF | TGTGCCAGCAGCGCCCGGGACTACCGACAGTCACCCCTCCACTTT | TRBJ1-6 | - | TRBV9 | -
CASSEFVRGNEQYF | TGTGCCAGCAGTGAATTCGTCAGGGGCAACGAGCAGTACTTC | TRBJ2-7 | many | TRBV2 | -
CASSLSWDREQYF | TGTGCCAGCAGCTTAAGCTGGGACCGCGAGCAGTACTTC | TRBJ2-7 | many | TRBV7-8 | -
CSARDWGTEAFF | TGCAGTGCTAGAGATTGGGGCACTGAAGCTTTCTTT | TRBJ1-1 | - | TRBV20-1 | -
CATQTPFANTGELFF | TGTGCCACTCAGACACCGTTCGCGAACACCGGGGAGCTGTTTTTT | TRBJ2-2 | - | TRBV6-1 | -
CASQRTDTQYF | TGTGCCAGTCAGAGGACAGATACGCAGTATTTT | TRBJ2-3 | few | TRBV6-1 | -
CASTRVQPNTEAFF | TGTGCCAGCACCCGGGTACAGCCGAACACTGAAGCTTTCTTT | TRBJ1-1 | few | TRBV12-3/TRBV12-4 | -
CSASHSDTQYF | TGCAGTGCTAGTCATTCAGATACGCAGTATTTT | TRBJ2-3 | - | TRBV20-1 | -
CASSPDRGVYQTQYF | TGTGCCAGCAGCCCCGACAGGGGGGTGTATCAGACCCAGTACTTC | TRBJ2-5 | many | TRBV11-2 | TRBD1
CASSAPGRIGYTF | TGTGCCAGCAGTGCACCGGGACGGATTGGCTACACCTTC | TRBJ1-2 | - | TRBV25-1 | -
CASSPRGRGGADTQYF | TGTGCCAGCAGCCCCAGGGGGCGGGGGGGGGCAGATACGCAGTATTTT | TRBJ2-3 | - | TRBV5-4 | -
CASSAGTGNNEQFF | TGTGCCAGCAGCGCGGGGACAGGGAACAATGAGCAGTTCTTC | TRBJ2-1 | many | TRBV5-5 | TRBD1
CASRLSRTGAEQYF | TGTGCCAGCAGACTATCCCGGACAGGGGCCGAGCAGTACTTC | TRBJ2-7 | many | TRBV7-8 | TRBD1
CASSLLGLSYNEQFF | TGTGCCAGCAGTCTCTTAGGACTCTCCTACAATGAGCAGTTCTTC | TRBJ2-1 | few | TRBV12-3/TRBV12-4 | -
CASSLGHGVDTQYF | TGTGCCAGCAGCTTAGGTCATGGGGTAGATACGCAGTATTTT | TRBJ2-3 | many | TRBV11-2 | -
CSVNSMDTETQYF | TGCAGCGTTAACTCGATGGACACAGAGACCCAGTACTTC | TRBJ2-5 | - | TRBV29-1 | -
CSARGVSGDSTGELFF | TGCAGTGCTAGGGGGGTTAGCGGGGATTCCACCGGGGAGCTGTTTTTT | TRBJ2-2 | - | TRBV20-1 | TRBD2
CASSYGGNNQPQHF | TGTGCCAGCAGTTACGGGGGAAACAATCAGCCCCAGCATTTT | TRBJ1-5 | - | TRBV6-5 | -
CASSLPGGGISHDEQFF | TGTGCCAGCAGCTTGCCCGGCGGGGGGATTTCACACGATGAGCAGTTCTTC | TRBJ2-1 | many | TRBV5-7 | TRBD2
CASSQDRGIHNTQYF | TGTGCCAGCAGCCAAGACAGGGGGATACATAATACGCAGTATTTT | TRBJ2-3 | many | TRBV3-1 | TRBD1
CASSLGRLAGVDEQFF | TGTGCCAGCAGCTTAGGTAGGCTAGCGGGTGTAGATGAGCAGTTCTTC | TRBJ2-1 | few | TRBV7-2 | TRBD2
CSASGRGFSSYEQYF | TGCAGTGCTAGCGGTAGGGGGTTTAGCTCCTACGAGCAGTACTTC | TRBJ2-7 | few | TRBV20-1 | -
CSAIRTAAVYGYTF | TGCAGTGCTATTCGGACAGCTGCTGTCTATGGCTACACCTTC | TRBJ1-2 | few | TRBV20-1 | -
CASSMGGAPGSTEAFF | TGTGCCAGCAGCATGGGGGGGGCCCCAGGTTCCACTGAAGCTTTCTTT | TRBJ1-1 | many | TRBV11-2 | -
CASSLFSLPNYGYTF | TGTGCCAGCAGTTTATTCTCCCTCCCTAACTATGGCTACACCTTC | TRBJ1-2 | - | TRBV27 | -
CASSSILAGGLSSNEQFF | TGTGCCAGCAGCTCAATCCTAGCGGGGGGGCTGTCGAGCAATGAGCAGTTCTTC | TRBJ2-1 | many | TRBV12-3/TRBV12-4 | TRBD2
CASSFSSGGRGTDTQYF | TGTGCCAGCAGCTTCTCTAGCGGGGGCCGGGGTACAGATACGCAGTATTTT | TRBJ2-3 | - | TRBV7-2 | TRBD2
CASSSRGQGAPTSLYGYTF | TGTGCCAGTTCCAGCAGGGGACAGGGTGCCCCAACGTCGCTCTATGGCTACACCTTC | TRBJ1-2 | - | TRBV19 | TRBD1
CASSLQGAHQPQHF | TGTGCCAGCAGCTTACAGGGGGCTCACCAGCCCCAGCATTTT | TRBJ1-5 | - | TRBV5-8 | TRBD1
CASSELRTGGRYGYTF | TGTGCCAGCAGTGAACTTCGGACAGGGGGCAGGTATGGCTACACCTTC | TRBJ1-2 | few | TRBV6-1 | TRBD1